This record looks at one T cell receptor (beta chain) sequence and its context. No antigen is known for it. V lost 11 bases and J lost 0, with 13 bases in between. This CDR3 is built from 14 residues. Per germline, CDR1 SGHTA and CDR2 FQGNSA. This entry comes from a study of CD8 T cells in Susac syndrome. Study-wide results and caveats: The study admitted that it had a relatively small number of individuals in its TCR sequencing and HLA analysis.

RNA, at about 0.45 to 1 ug, was reverse transcribed with random hexamers. Across 54 Vbeta and 13 Jbeta, immunoSEQ multiplex PCR amplified TCR beta CDR3. TCRdb reprocessed the immunoSEQ multiplex PCR reads with MiXCR, giving one entry per CDR3 protein. The sample records roughly 200,000 distinct CDR3 sequences, just under 95% being singletons. Sequencing of TCR beta drew on CD8+ and CD4+ T cells from blood. Bulk CD8+ and CD4+ cells came from magnetic negative isolation; CD8+ TEMRA by FACS. This TCR derives from a human donor in good health. Sequencing used CD4+ T cells from PBMCs. The chain employs TRBV7-2 and TRBJ2-2, with D hard to call. The CDR3 region is CAQVGSANTGELFF. Here the CDR3 DNA reads TGTGCCCAAGTGGGCAGCGCGAACACCGGGGAGCTGTTTTTT.